This T cell receptor (beta chain) appears in the sequencing data of a study of T-cell reconstitution after alpha-beta-depleted transplantation in children. Study-wide findings and caveats: Several hundred graft clones that had expanded were reportedly the source of alpha-beta T cells about two months after transplant.

The V and J ends lost 4 bases and 2 bases, in that order; junction bases with no gene match: 0. Per germline, CDR1 SNHLY and CDR2 FYNNEI. The CDR3 extends over 14 amino acids. Preparation of the TCRbeta library involved a method that used unique molecular identifiers. TCRdb reanalysed the PCR reads using MiXCR and keeps one entry per CDR3 protein. This sample carries some 440,000 distinct CDR3 sequences, under 20% of them seen once, and the ten largest clones take 25% to 35%. With respect to this clonotype: The antigen remains unidentified.

Source: PBMCs, mostly from graft donor cells, taken 360 days after TCRalphabeta/CD19-depleted stem cell transplant. This receptor was obtained from a boy in the first two years of life who had a stem cell transplant for Wiskott-Aldrich syndrome, so the T cells may come from the graft donor. The chain links TRBV2 to TRBJ2-1, with 9 positions matching TRBD2. The CDR3 bases are TGTGCCAGCAGTGGCGGGAGGGCCTACAATGAGCAGTTCTTC. Translation: CASSGGRAYNEQFF.